This T cell receptor (beta chain) derives from a study of molecular identifiers for immune sequencing clone quantification. V lost 7 bases, J lost 4 bases, and 11 bases lay in between. The germline V gene has CDR1 SQVTM and CDR2 ANQGSEA. The CDR3 has 12 amino acids. This clonotype was recorded many times. From the PCR reads, TCRdb called clonotypes with MiXCR, one entry per CDR3 protein. The table lists about 510,000 distinct CDR3 sequences, 20% to 25% of them singletons. The chain couples TRBV29-1 to TRBJ1-3; no clear D gene. Sequences were obtained from naive CD8+ T cells from blood, with Jurkat cell RNA spiked in. As to subset: FACS-sorted CD8+CD4-CCR7+CD45RA+ naive T cells. This clonotype was obtained from a human donor in good health. Some libraries in this study had Jurkat cell RNA spiked in. CDR3 amino acids: CSALGLGNTIYF. The CDR3 DNA is TGCAGCGCCCTAGGACTCGGAAACACCATATATTTT. The complete variable domain, with remaining parts taken from reference TRBV29-1 and TRBJ1-3, reads SAVISQKPSRDICQRGTSLTIQCQVDSQVTMMFWYRQQPGQSLTLIATANQGSEATYESGFVIDKFPISRPNLTFSTLTVSNMSPEDSSIYLCSALGLGNTIYFGEGSWLTVV.